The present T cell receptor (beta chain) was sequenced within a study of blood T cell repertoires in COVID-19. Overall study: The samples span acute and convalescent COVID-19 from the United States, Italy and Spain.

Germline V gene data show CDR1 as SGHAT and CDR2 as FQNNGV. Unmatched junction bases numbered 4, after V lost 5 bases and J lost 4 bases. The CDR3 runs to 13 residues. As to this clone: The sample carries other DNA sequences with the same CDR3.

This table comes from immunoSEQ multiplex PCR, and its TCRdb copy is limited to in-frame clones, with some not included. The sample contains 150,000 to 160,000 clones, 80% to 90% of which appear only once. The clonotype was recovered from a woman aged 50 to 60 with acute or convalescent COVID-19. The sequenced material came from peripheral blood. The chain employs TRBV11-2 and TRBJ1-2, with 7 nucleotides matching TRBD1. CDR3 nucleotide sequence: TGTGCCAGCAGCCCAGGGGGAAGCTATGGCTACACCTTC. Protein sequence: CASSPGGSYGYTF.